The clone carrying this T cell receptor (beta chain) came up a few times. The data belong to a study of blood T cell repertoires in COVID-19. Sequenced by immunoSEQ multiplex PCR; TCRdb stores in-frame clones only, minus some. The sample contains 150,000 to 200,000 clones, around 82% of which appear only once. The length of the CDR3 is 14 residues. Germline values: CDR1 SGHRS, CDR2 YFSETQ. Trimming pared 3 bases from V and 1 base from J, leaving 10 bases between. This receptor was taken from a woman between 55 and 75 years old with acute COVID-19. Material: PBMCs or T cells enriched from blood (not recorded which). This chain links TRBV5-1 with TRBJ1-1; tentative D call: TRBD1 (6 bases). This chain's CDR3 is CASSYGQQNTEAFF. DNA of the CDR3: TGCGCCAGCAGCTATGGACAGCAGAACACTGAAGCTTTCTTT.